A selection of T cell receptor beta chains follows, all from one sample in a study of memory CD4+ T cells and cytomegalovirus serostatus. Profiled with immunoSEQ multiplex PCR; TCRdb holds only in-frame clones, not every one. The sample lists around 53,000 clones; around 79% were seen once. The sample comprised memory CD4+ T cells from blood. The receptor set was obtained from an adult in good health and CMV-seronegative. Both conserved end residues are part of each CDR3. The order of the fields is clone size, D gene, V gene, J gene, CDR3 DNA, CDR3 protein. A D gene is named only where the DNA matches it firmly. Size tells how often a clone was seen (once, few, many) or the class of an expanded clone, and some rows leave it out.

few	NA	TRBV5-1	TRBJ1-1	TGCGCCAGCAGCTTCGAAGGGAACACTGAAGCTTTCTTT	CASSFEGNTEAFF
few	NA	TRBV6-5	TRBJ1-3	TGTGCCAGCAGTGCTAGGACTGTGCGAAACACCATATATTTT	CASSARTVRNTIYF
NA	TRBD1	TRBV5-1	TRBJ2-7	TGCGCCAGCAGCCCCGGGACAGGGGACGCCGAGCAGTACTTC	CASSPGTGDAEQYF
NA	NA	TRBV5-5	TRBJ2-7	TGTGCCAGCAGCTCCTCGACCGGGACAACCATAACCTACGAGCAGTACTTC	CASSSSTGTTITYEQYF
NA	TRBD2	TRBV7-8	TRBJ2-5	TGTGCCAGCAACAGCGGGGGAGAGACCCAGTACTTC	CASNSGGETQYF
NA	TRBD1	TRBV7-9	TRBJ1-6	TGTGCCAGCAGCCTAGCGGGACAGGCAAACCATAATTCACCCCTCCACTTT	CASSLAGQANHNSPLHF
once	TRBD2	TRBV9	TRBJ2-7	TGTGCCAGCAGCACTCAAGCGGGGCACACCTACGAGCAGTACTTC	CASSTQAGHTYEQYF
NA	NA	TRBV6-1	TRBJ2-6	TGTGCCAGCGACAGAGACTACTCTGGGGCCAACGTCCTGACTTTC	CASDRDYSGANVLTF
NA	TRBD1	TRBV7-8	TRBJ2-2	TGTGCCAGCAGCTTAATAGGGGGCAAGACCGGGGAGCTGTTTTTT	CASSLIGGKTGELFF
few	TRBD2	TRBV2	TRBJ2-1	TGTGCCAGCAGGGAGGGGACTAGCGCGAGCAATGAGCAGTTCTTC	CASREGTSASNEQFF
NA	TRBD1	TRBV19	TRBJ1-3	TGTGCCAGTCGGGACAGCCTTGGAAACACCATATATTTT	CASRDSLGNTIYF
NA	NA	TRBV6-1	TRBJ1-6	TGTGCCAGCGCGACCCCAAAAGATTCACCCCTCCACTTT	CASATPKDSPLHF
NA	TRBD2	TRBV7-2	TRBJ2-5	TGTGCCAGCAGCTTAGAGGCGGGGGGGCAAGAGACCCAGTACTTC	CASSLEAGGQETQYF
NA	NA	TRBV10-3	TRBJ1-2	TGTGCCATCAGTGACGGACGGAACTATGGCTACACCTTC	CAISDGRNYGYTF
few	TRBD1	TRBV2	TRBJ2-1	TGTGCCAGCAGCCTTATGGGACAGGGATACAATGAGCAGTTCTTC	CASSLMGQGYNEQFF
few	NA	TRBV7-2	TRBJ1-2	TGTGCCAGCAGCCTAGGCGGGACATCTAACTATGGCTACACCTTC	CASSLGGTSNYGYTF
few	NA	TRBV28	TRBJ2-1	TGTGCCAGCAGTTTAGGGCAGGGGAATGAGCAGTTCTTC	CASSLGQGNEQFF
NA	TRBD1	TRBV4-2	TRBJ1-4	TGTGCCAGCAGCCAAGTTCGGGTTTGGCAGGGGGCAACTAATGAAAAACTGTTTTTT	CASSQVRVWQGATNEKLFF
NA	TRBD1	TRBV30	TRBJ1-2	TGTGCCTGGAGGGTCTCCTCGGACAGGGGGATTATTGGCTACACCTTC	CAWRVSSDRGIIGYTF
NA	NA	TRBV30	TRBJ2-7	TGTGCCTGGAAAACCGGGGGCTACGAGCAGTACTTC	CAWKTGGYEQYF
NA	NA	TRBV21-1	TRBJ2-5	TGTGCCAGCAGCATGGAGGGAGGAGAGACCCAGTACTTC	CASSMEGGETQYF
NA	TRBD1	TRBV27	TRBJ2-5	TGTGCCAGCAGTTTACGGCGACAGGGGCCAGAGACCCAGTACTTC	CASSLRRQGPETQYF
NA	TRBD1	TRBV7-8	TRBJ2-2	TGTGCCAGCAGCAGCGACAGGGGCGCGGCGCTGTTTTTT	CASSSDRGAALFF
NA	TRBD1	TRBV7-9	TRBJ2-7	TGTGCCAGCAGCGATGGGGGGGGGACAGGGAACTACGAGCAGTACTTC	CASSDGGGTGNYEQYF
NA	NA	TRBV28	TRBJ1-5	TGTGCCAGCAGTTTACAAAATCAGCCCCAGCATTTT	CASSLQNQPQHF
NA	TRBD1	TRBV10-3	TRBJ1-5	TGTGCCATCAGCCGGACAGGGATCAATCAGCCCCAGCATTTT	CAISRTGINQPQHF